Presented here are 15 T cell receptor beta chains from one specimen sequenced in a study of early stage breast cancer tumors. Only in-frame clones appear in the TCRdb table, and some are missing; sequencing was by immunoSEQ multiplex PCR. The sample lists 51,000 or so clones; roughly 83% were seen once. The sequencing sample was made of blood. The receptors stem from a person in their fifties with breast cancer.

The chain has TRBV7-9 and TRBJ1-2; no firm D call. This CDR3 region has 14 residues. Germline CDR1 and CDR2: SEHNR and FQNEAQ (reference sequence). The V end was cut by 3 bases, the J end by 3 bases, with 11 bases between. The CDR3 DNA is TGTGCCAGCAGCTTGGAGCAGCCGCACTATGGCTACACCTTC. Its protein product is CASSLEQPHYGYTF. Using reference TRBV7-9 and TRBJ1-2 for the parts outside the CDR3, the full variable domain is DTGVSQNPRHKITKRGQNVTFRCDPISEHNRLYWYRQTLGQGPEFLTYFQNEAQLEKSRLLSDRFSAERPKGSFSTLEIQRTEQGDSAMYLCASSLEQPHYGYTFGSGTRLTVV.

The chain carries TRBV19 and TRBJ1-6; no clear D. Germline V CDR1 and CDR2: LNHDA, SQIVND (reference sequence). The CDR3 extends over 14 amino acids. V was cut by 6 bases and J by 7 bases, with 13 bases left in between. The CDR3 DNA sequence: TGTGCCAGTAGGGAAGAGTTTCGGAATTCACCCCTCCACTTT. Translating it yields CASREEFRNSPLHF. The variable domain in full, with the rest retrieved from reference TRBV19 and TRBJ1-6, is DGGITQSPKYLFRKEGQNVTLSCEQNLNHDAMYWYRQDPGQGLRLIYYSQIVNDFQKGDIAEGYSVSREKKESFPLTVTSAQKNPTAFYLCASREEFRNSPLHFGNGTRLTVT.

The chain has TRBV5-4 and TRBJ2-3, with D unclear. V was clipped by 1 base and J by 3 bases, with 6 bases between them. Germline V gene lookup returns CDR1 SGHNT and CDR2 YYREEE (reference sequence). The CDR3 totals 13 residues. The CDR3 region is CASSLPLTDTQYF. The CDR3, as DNA: TGTGCCAGCAGCTTGCCTCTTACAGATACGCAGTATTTT.

The rearrangement links TRBV5-1 to TRBJ2-1, with D perhaps being TRBD1 or TRBD2 (5 bases each). The CDR3 is 15 amino acids. Trimming cost V 2 bases and J 5 bases, with 14 bases left between them. The V gene's germline CDR1 is SGHRS and CDR2 YFSETQ. This CDR3 reads CASSLWGSADNEQFF. The DNA for the CDR3 is TGCGCCAGCAGCTTATGGGGGAGCGCAGACAATGAGCAGTTCTTC.

V usage is TRBV9 and J usage is TRBJ1-1; tentative D call: TRBD1 (5 bases). With 2 bases removed from V and 1 base from J, the gap between germline ends came to 9 bases. This CDR3 region has 14 residues. Germline V gene data show CDR1 as SGDLS and CDR2 as YYNGEE. In DNA form, the CDR3 reads TGTGCCAGCAGCGTCGGACATCAGAACACTGAAGCTTTCTTT. Its translation is CASSVGHQNTEAFF.

The chain has TRBV6-6 and TRBJ2-7; D is unresolved. The V end was cut by 0 bases, the J end by 7 bases, with 7 bases between. Germline assignment: CDR1 MNHNY and CDR2 SVGAGI (reference sequence). The CDR3 sequence is 12 residues long. CDR3 bases: TGTGCCAGCAGTTACTCGACAAAAGAGCAGTACTTC. This translates into CASSYSTKEQYF.

This chain links TRBV7-9 with TRBJ2-7; D not certain. The CDR3 is made up of 12 amino acids. Trimming shortened V by 8 bases and J by 1 base, and 9 bases separated the two germline ends. Germline CDR1 is SEHNR and CDR2 is FQNEAQ (reference sequence). The CDR3 loop is CASQGPSYEQYF. In DNA, the CDR3 is TGTGCCAGCCAAGGGCCGTCCTACGAGCAGTACTTC.

The gene calls are TRBV5-5 and TRBJ1-5, with D possibly TRBD1 on 6 matching bases. In germline, CDR1 is SGHKS, CDR2 YYEKEE (reference sequence). Trimming pared 0 bases from V and 0 bases from J, leaving 13 bases between. The CDR3 consists of 17 residues. The CDR3 protein is CASSLAGGSNSNQPQHF. CDR3 in DNA: TGTGCCAGCAGCTTGGCCGGGGGCAGTAATAGCAATCAGCCCCAGCATTTT. Full variable domain (missing parts from reference TRBV5-5 and TRBJ1-5): DAGVTQSPTHLIKTRGQQVTLRCSPISGHKSVSWYQQVLGQGPQFIFQYYEKEERGRGNFPDRFSARQFPNYSSELNVNALLLGDSALYLCASSLAGGSNSNQPQHFGDGTRLSIL.

V is TRBV5-4 and J is TRBJ2-7; TRBD1 is a possible D gene (5 bases). The CDR3 has 15 residues. The germline V and J ends were trimmed by 4 bases and 0 bases, with 14 bases remaining between them. Germline CDR1 reads SGHNT; CDR2 reads YYREEE (reference sequence). Here the CDR3 reads CASSVTGLNSYEQYF. For the CDR3, the DNA is TGTGCCAGCAGCGTCACAGGCCTAAACTCCTACGAGCAGTACTTC. The full variable domain, its missing parts supplied by reference TRBV5-4 and TRBJ2-7, is ETGVTQSPTHLIKTRGQQVTLRCSSQSGHNTVSWYQQALGQGPQFIFQYYREEENGRGNFPPRFSGLQFPNYSSELNVNALELDDSALYLCASSVTGLNSYEQYFGPGTRLTVT.

V and J are TRBV5-6 and TRBJ2-2, with D tentatively TRBD2 (5 bases). V was clipped by 0 bases and J by 7 bases, with 13 bases between them. Germline V gene lookup returns CDR1 SGHDT and CDR2 YYEEEE. The CDR3 runs to 15 residues. DNA of the CDR3: TGTGCCAGCAGCTTGGTTCCGGGGATAGGCGGGGAGCTGTTTTTT. It yields the protein CASSLVPGIGGELFF. Using reference TRBV5-6 and TRBJ2-2 for the parts outside the CDR3, the full variable domain is DAGVTQSPTHLIKTRGQQVTLRCSPKSGHDTVSWYQQALGQGPQFIFQYYEEEERQRGNFPDRFSGHQFPNYSSELNVNALLLGDSALYLCASSLVPGIGGELFFGEGSRLTVL.

The rearrangement joins TRBV13 to TRBJ2-1; D is uncertain. This CDR3 region has 14 residues. Trimming pared 4 bases from V and 0 bases from J, leaving 7 bases between. Germline-derived CDR1 and CDR2 are PRHDT and FYEKMQ (reference sequence). The DNA of the CDR3 is TGTGCCAGCAGCTCCCAGGCCTCCTACAATGAGCAGTTCTTC. Translating it yields CASSSQASYNEQFF.

About this clone itself: The junction and the germline gene differ at one end; a read error may be behind it. The V gene is TRBV6-5, the J gene TRBJ2-2, with no clear D. The CDR3 runs 13 residues. Looked up from germline, CDR1 is MNHEY and CDR2 is SVGAGI. CDR3 amino acids: CASKGPKTGELFF. As DNA, the CDR3 is TGTGCCAGCAAAGGGCCGAAGACCGGGGAGCTGTTTTTT.

This sequence joins TRBV19 and TRBJ2-7, with 8 bases aligning to TRBD2. This CDR3 has 14 amino acids. Germline CDR1 reads LNHDA; CDR2 reads SQIVND (reference sequence). The J segment lost 4 bases and the V segment lost 6 bases, leaving 8 bases of the junction unmatched. CDR3 region: CASRQAGDLYEQYF. CDR3 nucleotides: TGTGCCAGTAGGCAAGCGGGAGATTTGTACGAGCAGTACTTC.

The chain employs TRBV7-2 and TRBJ2-7; 10 bases line up with TRBD2. V shed 5 bases, J shed 3 bases, and the junction held 10 bases outside the gene matches. The CDR3 contains 16 residues. CDR1 and CDR2 (germline): SGHTA, FQGNSA. The CDR3 DNA is TGTGCCAGCAGCCTGGGGGGAGCGGGAGGGTTCTACGAGCAGTACTTC. Amino acid sequence: CASSLGGAGGFYEQYF. Filled out from reference TRBV7-2 and TRBJ2-7, the complete variable domain reads GAGVSQSPSNKVTEKGKDVELRCDPISGHTALYWYRQSLGQGLEFLIYFQGNSAPDKSGLPSDRFSAERTGGSVSTLTIQRTQQEDSAVYLCASSLGGAGGFYEQYFGPGTRLTVT.

The gene calls are TRBV6-5 and TRBJ1-1, with D tentatively TRBD1 (5 bases). The CDR3 has 15 amino acids. V lost 5 bases to trimming and J lost 4 bases, with 17 bases between them. Germline V gene data show CDR1 as MNHEY and CDR2 as SVGAGI. For the CDR3, the DNA is TGTGCCAGCAGTCTCGAGGGACTGGAACCCACTGAAGCTTTCTTT. Protein sequence: CASSLEGLEPTEAFF.